The 8 T cell receptor beta chains listed next were all sequenced from one sample in a study of cytomegalovirus exposure and HLA in healthy donors. In the PCR, 60 Vbeta and 13 Jbeta primers were used. The protocol was immunoSEQ multiplex PCR, while the TCRdb copy is restricted to in-frame clones and leaves out a portion. This sample's clone table lists tens of thousands of clones. Sequencing used PBMCs. These receptors were taken from a female donor in good health and CMV-seronegative.

The J gene is TRBJ1-6, the V gene TRBV19; 7 positions agree with TRBD1. The germline CDR1 and CDR2 sequences are LNHDA and SQIVND (reference sequence). The J segment lost 10 bases and the V segment lost 6 bases, leaving 12 bases of the junction unmatched. The CDR3 runs to 15 residues. CDR3 residues: CASRTTGVGFSPLHF. In DNA form, the CDR3 reads TGTGCCAGTAGAACTACAGGGGTGGGGTTCTCACCCCTCCACTTT. Full variable domain (remainder filled in from reference TRBV19 and TRBJ1-6): DGGITQSPKYLFRKEGQNVTLSCEQNLNHDAMYWYRQDPGQGLRLIYYSQIVNDFQKGDIAEGYSVSREKKESFPLTVTSAQKNPTAFYLCASRTTGVGFSPLHFGNGTRLTVT.

The chain is built from TRBV2 and TRBJ2-5; 8 bases align to TRBD1. The germline CDR1 and CDR2 sequences are SNHLY and FYNNEI. J was trimmed by 5 bases and V by 4 bases; bases with no gene match: 12. There are 16 residues in the CDR3. For the CDR3, the DNA is TGTGCCAGCAGTGCCCACCTGACAGGGGTAATGGAGACCCAGTACTTC. Amino acids: CASSAHLTGVMETQYF.

The chain combines TRBV18 with TRBJ2-7; tentative D call: TRBD2 (5 bases). Germline CDR1 is KGHSH and CDR2 is LQKENI. The CDR3 consists of 14 residues. The ends were cut back, 4 bases at V and 3 bases at J, with 13 bases in the middle. The CDR3 here is CASSRETKNYEQYF. The CDR3, as DNA: TGTGCCAGCTCACGGGAGACAAAGAACTACGAGCAGTACTTC. Complete variable domain (other parts from reference TRBV18 and TRBJ2-7): NAGVMQNPRHLVRRRGQEARLRCSPMKGHSHVYWYRQLPEEGLKFMVYLQKENIIDESGMPKERFSAEFPKEGPSILRIQQVVRGDSAAYFCASSRETKNYEQYFGPGTRLTVT.

V gene TRBV6-1 combines with J gene TRBJ2-7, with 9 bases that match TRBD1. Germline V gene lookup returns CDR1 MNHNS and CDR2 SASEGT. V trimming: 7 bases; J trimming: 5 bases; junction bases outside the gene matches: 6. The CDR3 is 13 residues long. The CDR3, as DNA: TGTGCCAGCACAGGACAGGGGAAAAACGAGCAGTACTTC. This encodes CASTGQGKNEQYF.

The chain uses TRBV5-8 and TRBJ2-7; 9 bases agree with TRBD1. V trimming: 6 bases; J trimming: 7 bases; junction bases outside the gene matches: 11. The CDR3 is 14 amino acids. Germline V gene sequence: CDR1 SGHTS, CDR2 YDEGEE. CDR3 sequence reads: CASTQFGTGNEQYF. CDR3 in DNA: TGTGCCAGCACCCAGTTTGGGACAGGGAATGAGCAGTACTTC.

This sequence joins TRBV9 and TRBJ1-1; D is perhaps TRBD1 (5 bases). The CDR3 runs to 14 residues. Trimming shortened V by 3 bases and J by 3 bases, and 12 bases separated the two germline ends. Per the germline V gene, CDR1 is SGDLS and CDR2 is YYNGEE. The CDR3 is CASSAGGGHTEAFF. CDR3 nucleotide sequence: TGTGCCAGCAGCGCCGGGGGGGGTCACACTGAAGCTTTCTTT. Based on the CDR3 plus reference TRBV9 and TRBJ1-1, the full variable domain is DSGVTQTPKHLITATGQRVTLRCSPRSGDLSVYWYQQSLDQGLQFLIQYYNGEERAKGNILERFSAQQFPDLHSELNLSSLELGDSALYFCASSAGGGHTEAFFGQGTRLTVV.

Notes on this clone: This sample includes further DNA sequences coding for the same CDR3. The chain is built from TRBV30 and TRBJ1-5; no reliable D call. CDR1 GTSNPN and CDR2 SVGIG come from the germline V gene (reference sequence). This CDR3 region has 12 residues. Trimming shortened V by 2 bases and J by 2 bases, and 4 bases separated the two germline ends. The CDR3 DNA sequence: TGTGCCTGGAGTAGAGGCAATCAGCCCCAGCATTTT. It encodes CAWSRGNQPQHF.

This rearrangement joins TRBV5-8 to TRBJ2-5; D is unclear. Germline V CDR1 and CDR2: SGHTS, YDEGEE. The V end lost 7 bases, the J end lost 1 base, and 14 bases lay between the germline ends. This CDR3 has 14 amino acids. The CDR3 here is CASWRGGGQETQYF. CDR3 nucleotide sequence: TGTGCCAGCTGGAGAGGTGGCGGCCAAGAGACCCAGTACTTC. Variable domain in full (rest from reference TRBV5-8 and TRBJ2-5): EAGVTQSPTHLIKTRGQQATLRCSPISGHTSVYWYQQALGLGLQFLLWYDEGEERNRGNFPPRFSGRQFPNYSSELNVNALELEDSALYLCASWRGGGQETQYFGPGTRLLVL.